The following is a T cell receptor beta chain sequence with its context. Antigen: not known. The data were obtained in a study of Ad26.COV2.S vaccination and SARS-CoV-2 variants. V lost 0 bases, J lost 0 bases, and 12 bases lay in between. The V gene's germline CDR1 is SGHRS and CDR2 YFSETQ. The CDR3 loop spans 16 amino acids. TCRdb's table, derived via immunoSEQ multiplex PCR, lists solely in-frame clones and lacks some. The sample yields fewer than 500,000 clones, approximately 92% seen once. The treatment denotes: approximately 18 received Ad26.COV2.S at low or high dose, single or two shots; 5 received placebo; per-sample allocation not given. Following the first vaccine or placebo injection, samples were taken on day 63. Study-wide results and limits: Individuals receiving vaccine had higher spike-specific TCR breadth than placebo recipients did.

The sequenced sample was peripheral blood, obtained in a trial of Ad26.COV2.S vaccine versus placebo. J is TRBJ1-1 and V is TRBV5-1; D is uncertain. The TCR comes from a person between 18 and 65 years old who received the Ad26.COV2.S COVID-19 vaccine or a placebo. CDR3 nucleotides: TGCGCCAGCAGCTTGGGGATCGGAAGTATGAACACTGAAGCTTTCTTT. Its translation is CASSLGIGSMNTEAFF.